The clone carrying this T cell receptor beta chain was counted ten times or more. Amplification yielded TCR beta CDR3 regions, with RNA transcripts as the source. The study used the HTBI primer set for a first-round RT-PCR of the TCR CDR3. TCRdb redid the calling of the multiplex PCR reads with MiXCR, one entry per CDR3 protein. Of around 250,000 distinct CDR3 sequences detected, approximately 14% appear once; the ten largest clones hold 13%. The blood sample was taken at first hyperthyroidism diagnosis, before any ophthalmopathy symptoms. The data were taken from a study of T cells in Graves' hyperthyroidism and ophthalmopathy. This CDR3 is 15 amino acids long. Per germline, CDR1 MDHEN and CDR2 SYDVKM. Deletions cut 4 bases from V and 3 bases from J, with 15 bases between.

This chain joins TRBV28 and TRBJ1-1; D unresolved. This clonotype was sampled from a woman between 40 and 55 years old with Graves' hyperthyroidism that later progressed to Graves' ophthalmopathy. The specimen was blood. The CDR3 region has the DNA TGTGCCAGCAGTTCCCCTTTGGTGCGAGACACTGAAGCTTTCTTT. Amino acids: CASSSPLVRDTEAFF.